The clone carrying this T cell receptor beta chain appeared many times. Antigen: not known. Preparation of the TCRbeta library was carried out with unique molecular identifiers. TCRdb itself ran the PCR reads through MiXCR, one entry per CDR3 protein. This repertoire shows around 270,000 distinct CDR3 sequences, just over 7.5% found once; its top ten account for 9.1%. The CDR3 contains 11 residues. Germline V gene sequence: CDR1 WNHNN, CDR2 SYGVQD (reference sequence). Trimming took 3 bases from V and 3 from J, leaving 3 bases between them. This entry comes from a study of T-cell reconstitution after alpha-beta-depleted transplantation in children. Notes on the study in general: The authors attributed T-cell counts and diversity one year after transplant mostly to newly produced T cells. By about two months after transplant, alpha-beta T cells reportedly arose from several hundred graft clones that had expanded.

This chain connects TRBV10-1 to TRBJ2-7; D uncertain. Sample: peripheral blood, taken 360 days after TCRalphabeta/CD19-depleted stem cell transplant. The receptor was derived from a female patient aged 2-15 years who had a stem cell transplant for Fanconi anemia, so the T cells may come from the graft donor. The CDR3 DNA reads TGCGCCAGCAGTGATCGCTACGAGCAGTACTTC. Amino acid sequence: CASSDRYEQYF.